The clone carrying this TCR beta chain has just one count. This entry comes from a study of OX40 agonist ivuxolimab in advanced cancers. Here immunoSEQ multiplex PCR was the method, and the copy in TCRdb shows in-frame clones only, minus some. The data hold 95,000 to 100,000 clones, with around 85% observed a single time. Cycle 7 day 1, cycle 4 day 1, and baseline were the timepoints at which blood was sampled. From germline, CDR1 is MNHEY and CDR2 SVGAGI. Trimming at V came to 5 bases and at J to 0 bases, leaving 3 bases not matched to a gene. The CDR3 loop spans 15 amino acids. The material sequenced was CD4+ or CD8+ T cells sorted from blood, taken in a trial of the OX40 agonist ivuxolimab. The clonotype comes from an adult with an advanced solid tumor such as melanoma, head and neck, liver or kidney cancer. The rearrangement links TRBV6-5 to TRBJ2-7, with 11 bases fitting TRBD2. This chain's CDR3 is CASSRLAGTSYEQYF. In nucleotides, the CDR3 is TGTGCCAGCAGTAGACTAGCGGGAACCTCCTACGAGCAGTACTTC.